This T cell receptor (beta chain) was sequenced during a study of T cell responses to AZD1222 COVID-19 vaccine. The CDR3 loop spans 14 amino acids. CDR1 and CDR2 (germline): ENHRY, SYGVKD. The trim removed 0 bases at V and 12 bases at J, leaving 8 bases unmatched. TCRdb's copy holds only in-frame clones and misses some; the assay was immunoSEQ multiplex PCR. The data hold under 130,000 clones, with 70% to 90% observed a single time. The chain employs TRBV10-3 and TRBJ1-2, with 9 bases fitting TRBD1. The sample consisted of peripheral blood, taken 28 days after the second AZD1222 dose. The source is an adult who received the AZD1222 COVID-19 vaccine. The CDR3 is CAISESPDRGLHTF. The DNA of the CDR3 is TGTGCCATCAGTGAGTCGCCGGACAGGGGACTCCACACCTTC.